The next 5 T cell receptor beta chains were all read from a single sample in a study of OX40 agonist ivuxolimab in advanced cancers. Assay used: immunoSEQ multiplex PCR; TCRdb lists only in-frame clones, some missing. This sample yields 63,000 or so clones, of which around 90% are seen a single time; less than 5% belongs to the top ten. The material was CD4+ or CD8+ T cells sorted from blood, obtained in a trial of the OX40 agonist ivuxolimab. The source is an adult with an advanced solid tumor such as melanoma, head and neck, liver or kidney cancer.

This chain links TRBV29-1 with TRBJ2-2; unclear D gene. V was pared by 1 base and J by 4 bases, with 10 bases between. Looked up from germline, CDR1 is SQVTM and CDR2 is ANQGSEA. The CDR3 runs 14 residues. The CDR3 sequence: CSVEGQVSTGELFF. The CDR3 DNA reads TGCAGCGTTGAAGGGCAAGTAAGCACCGGGGAGCTGTTTTTT.

By sample share, this clone is medium-sized. Other DNA sequences in the same sample also yield this CDR3. The V gene is TRBV11-2, the J gene TRBJ2-7; D remains ambiguous. CDR3 length: 14 residues. Germline V gene lookup returns CDR1 SGHAT and CDR2 FQNNGV. Trimming cost V 5 bases and J 0 bases, with 11 bases left between them. The CDR3 coding sequence is TGTGCCAGCAGCCTACTGGGGTACTCCTACGAGCAGTACGTC. It translates to CASSLLGYSYEQYV.

The chain joins TRBV7-9 to TRBJ2-7; a possible D gene is TRBD2 (5 bases). The germline CDR1 and CDR2 sequences are SEHNR and FQNEAQ (reference sequence). The ends were cut back, 7 bases at V and 3 bases at J, with 22 bases in the middle. The CDR3 runs to 16 residues. CDR3 sequence (DNA): TGTGCCAGCACCCCTCCCCAAGGAGGCCGGGGCTACGAGCAGTACTTC. Translation: CASTPPQGGRGYEQYF.

CDR3 loop: CASSYSDTFSYNEQFF. As DNA, the CDR3 is TGTGCCAGCAGTTACTCGGACACCTTCTCCTACAATGAGCAGTTCTTC. The rearrangement joins TRBV6-5 to TRBJ2-1, with a possible D match to TRBD1 (5 bases). The CDR3 consists of 16 residues. V lost 0 bases, J lost 0 bases, and 9 bases lay in between. Germline V gene data show CDR1 as MNHEY and CDR2 as SVGAGI.

V usage is TRBV28 and J usage is TRBJ2-2; D ambiguous. V dropped 5 bases and J dropped 3 bases, with 10 bases sitting between them. The CDR3 is made up of 14 amino acids. Germline V CDR1 and CDR2: MDHEN, SYDVKM. CDR3 bases: TGTGCCAGCAGTATAAGACTTTACACCGGGGAGCTGTTTTTT. Translated, it gives CASSIRLYTGELFF. The full variable domain, with the rest looked up from reference TRBV28 and TRBJ2-2, is DVKVTQSSRYLVKRTGEKVFLECVQDMDHENMFWYRQDPGLGLRLIYFSYDVKMKEKGDIPEGYSVSREKKERFSLILESASTNQTSMYLCASSIRLYTGELFFGEGSRLTVL.